This T cell receptor beta chain was identified in a study of T-cell reconstitution after alpha-beta-depleted transplantation in children. V was pared by 4 bases and J by 4 bases, with 10 bases between. CDR3 length equals 13 residues. This sample's TCRbeta library carried unique molecular identifier barcodes. From the PCR reads, TCRdb called clonotypes with MiXCR, one entry per CDR3 protein. Of 400,000 to 500,000 distinct CDR3 sequences detected, roughly 11% appear once; the ten largest clones hold 4.5% to 6.5%. The TCR sequence derives from a human donor who donated a stem cell graft to a child with acute myeloid leukemia. The rearrangement links TRBV12-3 or TRBV12-4 to TRBJ2-5; no definite D call. Sample: PBMCs from the stem cell graft donor, taken from the stem cell graft. The CDR3 DNA reads as TGTGCCAGCAGTTATACCCGGAGAGAGACCCAGTACTTC. Encoded protein: CASSYTRRETQYF.